This TCR beta chain came from a study of blood T cells in healthy people across ages. PCR was performed a second time for about 7 to 12 cycles using a sample-barcoded 5' primer and a J-beta primer mix. TCRdb reprocessed the 5' RACE reads with MiXCR, giving one entry per CDR3 protein. This table has some 860,000 distinct CDR3 sequences, 56% appearing once. The CDR3 consists of 15 residues. The junction had 4 bases not matched to a gene; V was cut back by 5 bases and J by 2 bases. Germline CDR1 LNHNV, CDR2 YYDKDF (reference sequence). This clonotype was seen a handful of times. Its antigen is unknown. The sample, around 10 milliliters of peripheral blood, was drawn from each donor. Overall study results and limits: PBMCs went unsorted, and a conclusive naive versus antigen-experienced comparison was therefore prevented. Changes in expanded clonotypes were possibly confounded, as the CMV status of donors was unknown. Diversity was estimated from one million T cells, and these estimates were considered underestimates.

The sequencing sample was made of blood. This receptor was identified in a man aged 35 to 55 in good health. The rearrangement joins TRBV15 to TRBJ2-7; 12 bases are shared with TRBD2. DNA of the CDR3: TGTGCCACCAGCCGGACTAGCGGGGTGGCCTACGAGCAGTACTTC. It encodes CATSRTSGVAYEQYF.